The 15 T cell receptor beta chains presented below share a single source sample, sequenced in a study of cytomegalovirus exposure and HLA in healthy donors. Primers included in the PCR were 60 Vbeta and 13 Jbeta primers. The table came from immunoSEQ multiplex PCR; TCRdb's copy has only in-frame clones and leaves some out. The sample consists of about 180,000 clones, roughly 85% of them appearing once. Sample: PBMCs. These receptors all stem from a woman aged 40 to 50 in good health and CMV-seronegative.

In its sample, this clone was seen a few times. This chain uses TRBV6-5 with TRBJ1-1; perhaps TRBD1 as D (6 bases). Germline CDR1 reads MNHEY; CDR2 reads SVGAGI. The CDR3 spans 13 residues. Trimming stripped 6 bases from V and 11 bases from J, with 19 bases between. The CDR3 loop is CASRQTTGMEAFF. CDR3 sequence (DNA): TGTGCCAGCAGACAAACCACAGGGATGGAGGCTTTCTTT.

The chain employs TRBV19 and TRBJ2-7, with D possibly being TRBD1 (5 bases). Germline loops: CDR1 LNHDA, CDR2 SQIVND (reference sequence). Trimming removed 7 bases from V and 0 bases from J, with 10 bases in between. This CDR3 region has 13 residues. In DNA, the CDR3 is TGTGCCAGTAAAGAACAGGCCTCCTACGAGCAGTACTTC. It encodes CASKEQASYEQYF.

This clone was detected once. This sequence joins TRBV7-9 and TRBJ2-7; TRBD2 matches at 8 bases. The V and J ends lost 1 base and 3 bases, in that order; junction bases with no gene match: 5. The CDR3 length is 15 residues. Germline values: CDR1 SEHNR, CDR2 FQNEAQ (reference sequence). The DNA for the CDR3 is TGTGCCAGCAGCTTAGTAGGTAGCGGGAACTACGAGCAGTACTTC. Amino acid sequence: CASSLVGSGNYEQYF.

The gene calls are TRBV7-9 and TRBJ2-7, with D perhaps matching TRBD2 (6 bases). V lost 3 bases and J lost 7, with 10 bases in between. There are 12 residues in the CDR3. The V gene's germline CDR1 is SEHNR and CDR2 FQNEAQ (reference sequence). DNA for the CDR3: TGTGCCAGCAGCTTTACCGCGGGGGAGCAGTACTTC. This translates into CASSFTAGEQYF.

V usage is TRBV6-1 and J usage is TRBJ1-2; tentatively, D is TRBD1 (5 bases). The CDR3 loop spans 17 amino acids. Trimming pared 2 bases from V and 0 bases from J, leaving 16 bases between. The germline V gene has CDR1 MNHNS and CDR2 SASEGT. CDR3 nucleotide sequence: TGTGCCAGCAGTGAAAGTTCGGACATAATAGCTAACTATGGCTACACCTTC. This sequence encodes CASSESSDIIANYGYTF.

The chain recombines TRBV18 with TRBJ1-5, with D perhaps matching TRBD1 (5 bases). The CDR3 extends over 15 amino acids. V dropped 6 bases and J dropped 7 bases, with 19 bases sitting between them. Per the germline V gene, CDR1 is KGHSH and CDR2 is LQKENI. The CDR3 sequence is CASSREGALGQPQHF. In DNA, the CDR3 is TGTGCCAGCTCCCGAGAAGGGGCCCTGGGACAGCCCCAGCATTTT.

The chain is built from TRBV7-6 and TRBJ2-2; D ambiguous. V was pared by 2 bases and J by 4 bases, with 14 bases between. Germline V lookup: CDR1 SGHVS, CDR2 FNYEAQ. The length of the CDR3 is 16 residues. The CDR3 bases are TGTGCCAGCAGCTTAAGATTCGGCCGGGTCACCGGGGAGCTGTTTTTT. Translated, it gives CASSLRFGRVTGELFF.

CDR3 protein: CASSHTTGKGYTEAFF. The CDR3 nucleotides read TGTGCCAGCAGTCACACGACAGGGAAGGGGTACACTGAAGCTTTCTTT. V gene TRBV28 combines with J gene TRBJ1-1, with 7 bases matching TRBD1. Germline V gene sequence: CDR1 MDHEN, CDR2 SYDVKM. This CDR3 has 16 residues. V lost 5 bases, J lost 3 bases, and 12 bases stayed unmatched.

J is TRBJ2-5 and V is TRBV5-4; the D gene is possibly TRBD2 (6 bases). The CDR3 runs to 15 residues. V shed 0 bases and J shed 2 bases, with 11 bases lying between them. CDR1 SGHNT and CDR2 YYREEE come from the germline V gene (reference sequence). The CDR3 bases are TGTGCCAGCAGCTTGGTTGCTAGCGCACAAGAGACCCAGTACTTC. Translating it yields CASSLVASAQETQYF.

This clone was counted once. The rearrangement uses TRBV11-2 and TRBJ2-3, with D possibly being TRBD1 (5 bases). V lost 5 bases, J lost 1 base, and 10 bases lay in between. Germline CDR1 SGHAT, CDR2 FQNNGV. This CDR3 is 14 amino acids long. The CDR3 DNA reads as TGTGCCAGCAGCCCGCAGGGCGGCACAGATACGCAGTATTTT. It translates to CASSPQGGTDTQYF.

The gene calls are TRBV9 and TRBJ2-1, with D perhaps TRBD2 (7 bases). Trimming pared 3 bases from V and 4 bases from J, leaving 14 bases between. CDR1 and CDR2 from the germline V gene are SGDLS and YYNGEE. The CDR3 is 15 residues long. The CDR3 region is CASSEGGTGYNEQFF. In nucleotides, the CDR3 is TGTGCCAGCAGCGAGGGGGGGACTGGGTACAATGAGCAGTTCTTC.

In its sample, this clone was seen once. The chain uses TRBV4-3 and TRBJ2-1, with 8 bases that match TRBD2. V lost 3 bases and J lost 5; bases outside the gene matches: 12. Looked up from germline, CDR1 is LGHNA and CDR2 is YSLEER. The CDR3 totals 17 residues. The CDR3 here is CASSQSTLAGYDNEQFF. CDR3 bases: TGCGCCAGCAGCCAGTCGACATTAGCGGGATACGACAATGAGCAGTTCTTC.

The genes are TRBV19 and TRBJ1-1; TRBD1 is a possible D gene (6 bases). CDR3 length equals 16 residues. V was clipped by 5 bases and J by 1 base, with 17 bases between them. Germline V gives CDR1 LNHDA, CDR2 SQIVND (reference sequence). The CDR3 protein is CASSDPGGRRNTEAFF. The CDR3 coding sequence is TGTGCCAGTAGTGACCCTGGGGGCAGGAGGAACACTGAAGCTTTCTTT.

The V and J genes are TRBV7-8 and TRBJ2-2; D remains ambiguous. The V end was cut by 1 base, the J end by 7 bases, with 4 bases between. The CDR3 runs to 12 residues. Germline assignment: CDR1 SGHVS and CDR2 FQNEAQ. The CDR3 nucleotides read TGTGCCAGCAGCTTAGGACTCGGGGAGCTGTTTTTT. Translation gives CASSLGLGELFF. Looking up the rest from reference TRBV7-8 and TRBJ2-2 gives the full variable domain: GAGVSQSPRYKVAKRGQDVALRCDPISGHVSLFWYQQALGQGPEFLTYFQNEAQLDKSGLPSDRFFAERPEGSVSTLKIQRTQQEDSAVYLCASSLGLGELFFGEGSRLTVL.

The J gene is TRBJ2-4, the V gene TRBV4-2; 8 bases agree with TRBD1. CDR1 and CDR2 from the germline V gene are LGHNA and YNFKEQ. Germline trimming cut 4 bases from V and 9 bases from J; bases unmatched to any gene: 8. This CDR3 region has 14 residues. The CDR3 sequence: CASSPAGTGGIQYF. DNA for the CDR3: TGTGCCAGCAGCCCAGCCGGGACAGGCGGCATTCAGTACTTC.